One sample yielded the 3 T cell receptor beta chains listed below, sequenced in a study of T cells in narcolepsy. Method: immunoSEQ multiplex PCR; TCRdb's copy keeps in-frame clones and lacks some. The sample lists around 28,000 clones, over 75% occurring once. Specimen: CD45RA- memory CD4+ T cells from PBMCs. All receptors derive from a human donor with narcolepsy.

This chain joins TRBV5-4 and TRBJ2-5; TRBD2 matches 10 bases. Germline CDR1 is SGHNT and CDR2 is YYREEE (reference sequence). CDR3 size: 16 residues. After removal of 4 bases from V and 4 bases from J, the junction contained 10 bases not matched to a gene. The CDR3 is CASSRATSGVLETQYF. In DNA form, the CDR3 reads TGTGCCAGCAGCCGAGCTACTAGCGGGGTATTAGAGACCCAGTACTTC.

This clone was recorded once. The chain has TRBV30 and TRBJ1-1; 7 bases are a match to TRBD1. CDR1 and CDR2 (germline): GTSNPN, SVGIG (reference sequence). CDR3 length equals 13 residues. Trimming removed 4 bases from V and 1 base from J; junction bases left unmatched: 3. Written as DNA, the CDR3 is TGTGCCTGGAAAAGACAGGGGAACACTGAAGCTTTCTTT. As protein: CAWKRQGNTEAFF.

The V and J genes are TRBV5-6 and TRBJ1-1; 7 nucleotides align to TRBD1. Germline assignment: CDR1 SGHDT and CDR2 YYEEEE. CDR3 length equals 16 residues. V shed 4 bases, J shed 4 bases, and the junction held 13 bases outside the gene matches. This CDR3 reads CASSDFLQGSGTEAFF. Here the CDR3 DNA reads TGTGCCAGCAGCGATTTCCTACAGGGGAGTGGCACTGAAGCTTTCTTT.